The next 29 T cell receptor beta chains were all read from a single sample in a study of technical replicates of blood from several donors. Assay: immunoSEQ multiplex PCR; the TCRdb copy retains only in-frame clones and omits some. The table lists fewer than 100,000 clones, approximately 97% of them singletons, with roughly 0.3% in the top ten. The sequencing sample was made of T cells isolated from PBMCs. The receptors were sampled from a human donor in good health.

The chain has TRBV19 and TRBJ2-5, with a tentative D call TRBD1 (6 bases). The CDR3 is made up of 13 amino acids. Germline CDR1 and CDR2: LNHDA and SQIVND (reference sequence). Trimming left V 6 bases short and J 3 bases short, with 11 bases between. CDR3 in DNA: TGTGCCAGTAGGAAAGGGGGAGAAGAGACCCAGTACTTC. Protein: CASRKGGEETQYF.

This sequence joins TRBV6-1 and TRBJ1-2, with unresolved D. Germline CDR1 and CDR2: MNHNS and SASEGT. The CDR3 has 14 residues. The V end lost 4 bases, the J end lost 5 bases, and 14 bases lay between the germline ends. The CDR3 protein is CASSGSGSPYGYTF. CDR3 nucleotide sequence: TGTGCCAGCAGTGGGTCCGGGTCTCCATATGGCTACACCTTC.

The chain joins TRBV25-1 to TRBJ1-3; no clear D gene. This CDR3 contains 11 residues. V lost 7 bases to trimming and J lost 4 bases, with 5 bases between them. Germline values: CDR1 MGHDK, CDR2 SYGVNS. The CDR3 region is CASTPGNTIYF. The CDR3 coding sequence is TGTGCCAGCACCCCGGGAAACACCATATATTTT.

This chain connects TRBV6-5 to TRBJ2-7; D perhaps matches TRBD1 (6 bases). The CDR3 runs to 13 residues. CDR1 and CDR2 from the germline V gene are MNHEY and SVGAGI. The germline V and J ends were trimmed by 6 bases and 2 bases, with 11 bases remaining between them. CDR3 residues: CASRMTGTYEQYF. CDR3 coding DNA: TGTGCCAGCAGGATGACAGGTACCTACGAGCAGTACTTC.

This rearrangement joins TRBV6-5 to TRBJ2-1; D may be TRBD2 (5 bases). This CDR3 comprises 15 residues. V lost 7 bases, J lost 8 bases, and 21 bases lay in between. In germline, CDR1 is MNHEY, CDR2 SVGAGI. The CDR3 coding sequence is TGTGCCAGCACCCGTTACCCCGGGATAACAGATGAGCAGTTCTTC. It codes for CASTRYPGITDEQFF.

The chain recombines TRBV7-3 with TRBJ1-1, with D tentatively TRBD1 (6 bases). This CDR3 has 13 amino acids. The V and J ends lost 4 bases and 8 bases respectively, with 14 bases between them. CDR1 is SGHTA, CDR2 FQGTGA, per germline. CDR3: CASSYSPGTEAFF. The CDR3 nucleotides are TGTGCCAGCAGCTACTCTCCCGGGACAGAAGCTTTCTTT.

The V call is TRBV5-1, the J call TRBJ2-3, with a tentative D call TRBD2 (6 bases). The CDR3 spans 16 residues. Germline V gives CDR1 SGHRS, CDR2 YFSETQ. V was pared by 7 bases and J by 2 bases, with 20 bases between. The CDR3, as DNA: TGCGCCAGCGGAATCGGAGGGGTTCACCTCACAGATACGCAGTATTTT. It encodes CASGIGGVHLTDTQYF.

This clone was seen a single time. The chain recombines TRBV6-5 with TRBJ2-2; 8 nucleotides match TRBD1. V shed 2 bases and J 4 bases; nucleotides not matched to a gene: 3. Germline CDR1 reads MNHEY; CDR2 reads SVGAGI. The CDR3 spans 15 residues. CDR3 nucleotides: TGTGCCAGCAGTTACGACGGGACAGGCACCGGGGAGCTGTTTTTT. Protein: CASSYDGTGTGELFF.

This clone showed up just once. The chain links TRBV6-5 to TRBJ2-2; D is undetermined. The CDR3 extends over 14 amino acids. V lost 4 bases, J lost 2 bases, and 8 bases lay in between. CDR1 and CDR2 from the germline V gene are MNHEY and SVGAGI. The CDR3 DNA reads TGTGCCAGCAGTTTGGGCTTCAACACCGGGGAGCTGTTTTTT. Translating gives CASSLGFNTGELFF.

The chain links TRBV7-9 to TRBJ2-7; a possible D gene is TRBD1 (6 bases). V lost 2 bases and J lost 3, with 11 bases in between. CDR1 is SEHNR and CDR2 is FQNEAQ in the germline V gene (reference sequence). The CDR3 loop spans 14 amino acids. The CDR3 bases are TGTGCCAGCAGCTTAACAGGGATATACTACGAGCAGTACTTC. It is translated as CASSLTGIYYEQYF.

CDR3 residues: CASSQAGTGIYGYTF. The CDR3, as DNA: TGCGCCAGCAGCCAGGCGGGGACAGGGATCTATGGCTACACCTTC. The V call is TRBV4-3, the J call TRBJ1-2; the match to TRBD1 covers 9 bases. V was clipped by 3 bases and J by 4 bases; unmatched bases: 6. This CDR3 comprises 15 residues. From germline, CDR1 is LGHNA and CDR2 YSLEER.

J is TRBJ1-5 and V is TRBV28; no clear D. Germline lookup yields CDR1 MDHEN and CDR2 SYDVKM. V was clipped by 7 bases and J by 3 bases, with 13 bases between them. The length of the CDR3 is 14 residues. The CDR3 DNA reads TGTGCCAGCACTTCGGCGGGCTTCAATCAGCCCCAGCATTTT. Its translation: CASTSAGFNQPQHF.

This clone was counted once. The DNA for the CDR3 is TGCGCCAGCAGAGGAGTACAGGGGCGCCGCGAGCAGTACTTC. This codes for CASRGVQGRREQYF. V and J are TRBV5-1 and TRBJ2-7; 7 bases fit TRBD1. V dropped 5 bases and J dropped 6; count of bases not matched to a gene: 11. Germline V gene data show CDR1 as SGHRS and CDR2 as YFSETQ. This CDR3 has 14 residues.

This clone was observed once. The chain is built from TRBV7-9 and TRBJ2-1; perhaps TRBD1 as D (6 bases). The CDR3 runs to 14 residues. Deletions cut 1 base from V and 8 bases from J, with 12 bases between. Germline CDR1 SEHNR, CDR2 FQNEAQ (reference sequence). The CDR3 reads CASSLGQGSDEQFF. The DNA for the CDR3 is TGTGCCAGCAGCTTAGGGCAGGGGAGCGATGAGCAGTTCTTC. Based on the CDR3 plus reference TRBV7-9 and TRBJ2-1, the full variable domain is DTGVSQNPRHKITKRGQNVTFRCDPISEHNRLYWYRQTLGQGPEFLTYFQNEAQLEKSRLLSDRFSAERPKGSFSTLEIQRTEQGDSAMYLCASSLGQGSDEQFFGPGTRLTVL.

V and J are TRBV30 and TRBJ1-2; D is possibly TRBD1 (5 bases). The CDR3 is 15 amino acids. Per germline, CDR1 GTSNPN and CDR2 SVGIG (reference sequence). Trimming left V 3 bases short and J 5 bases short, with 19 bases between. CDR3 sequence: CAWSGGLGVIYGYTF. The CDR3, as DNA: TGTGCCTGGAGCGGGGGACTGGGGGTTATTTATGGCTACACCTTC.

In its sample, this clone was seen once. CDR3 in DNA: TGTGCCAGCAGTTTGACAGGGTCCTCACCTGAAGCTTTCTTT. It encodes CASSLTGSSPEAFF. The chain employs TRBV9 and TRBJ1-1; 7 bases agree with TRBD1. This CDR3 is built from 14 residues. CDR1 and CDR2 from the germline V gene are SGDLS and YYNGEE. The V gene end was trimmed by 5 bases and the J gene end by 6 bases; junction bases not matched to a gene: 10.

V and J are TRBV7-2 and TRBJ2-7, with a possible D match to TRBD1 (6 bases). Trimming stripped 5 bases from V and 5 bases from J, with 19 bases between. The length of the CDR3 is 15 residues. The germline V gene encodes CDR1 SGHTA and CDR2 FQGNSA. The CDR3 DNA sequence: TGTGCCAGCAGCGTTAAACAGGGAACATTCCACGAGCAGTACTTC. It specifies CASSVKQGTFHEQYF.

This sequence joins TRBV5-1 and TRBJ2-2, with TRBD1 as a possible D gene (7 bases). V dropped 3 bases and J dropped 1 base, with 10 bases sitting between them. Per the germline V gene, CDR1 is SGHRS and CDR2 is YFSETQ. This CDR3 region has 15 residues. Written as DNA, the CDR3 is TGCGCCAGCAGCTGGGGGGACAGGAACACCGGGGAGCTGTTTTTT. Its translation is CASSWGDRNTGELFF.

This chain links TRBV4-2 with TRBJ2-7; the match to TRBD2 covers 8 bases. The germline V gene encodes CDR1 LGHNA and CDR2 YNFKEQ. V lost 7 bases, J lost 0 bases, and 5 bases stayed unmatched. This CDR3 is 14 amino acids long. CDR3 sequence: CASTAGTSSYEQYF. The CDR3 bases are TGTGCCAGCACCGCCGGGACTAGCTCCTACGAGCAGTACTTC.

The gene calls are TRBV28 and TRBJ1-5; D is unresolved. This CDR3 has 12 residues. V lost 2 bases to trimming and J lost 5 bases, with 4 bases between them. Per the germline V gene, CDR1 is MDHEN and CDR2 is SYDVKM. The CDR3, as DNA: TGTGCCAGCAGTTTACTTGATCAGCCCCAGCATTTT. It yields the protein CASSLLDQPQHF.

This clone was observed a single time. The V gene is TRBV7-2, the J gene TRBJ2-5; D is possibly TRBD1 (6 bases). This CDR3 is built from 14 residues. The V gene's germline CDR1 is SGHTA and CDR2 FQGNSA. Trimming shortened V by 5 bases and J by 2 bases, and 12 bases separated the two germline ends. Written as DNA, the CDR3 is TGTGCCAGCAGCCCAAACAGGGCTCAAGAGACCCAGTACTTC. It specifies CASSPNRAQETQYF.

The V and J genes are TRBV30 and TRBJ2-3, with 10 positions matching TRBD2. In germline, CDR1 is GTSNPN, CDR2 SVGIG (reference sequence). Trimming at V came to 1 base and at J to 6 bases, leaving 10 bases not matched to a gene. The length of the CDR3 is 16 residues. As DNA, the CDR3 is TGTGCCTGGAGTGGCGGGGCTAGCGGGGGAGTTGATACGCAGTATTTT. Translated, it gives CAWSGGASGGVDTQYF.

This clone was detected once. The rearrangement joins TRBV19 to TRBJ2-5; 9 positions match TRBD2. After removal of 7 bases from V and 1 base from J, the junction contained 4 bases not matched to a gene. This CDR3 has 14 amino acids. Germline CDR1 LNHDA, CDR2 SQIVND (reference sequence). CDR3 in DNA: TGTGCCAGTAACCTAGCGGGGAGCCAAGAGACCCAGTACTTC. It specifies CASNLAGSQETQYF.

The chain couples TRBV30 to TRBJ1-1; 9 bases are a match to TRBD1. The CDR3 totals 13 residues. The J segment lost 5 bases and the V segment lost 3 bases, leaving 4 bases of the junction unmatched. The germline V gene encodes CDR1 GTSNPN and CDR2 SVGIG (reference sequence). The CDR3 DNA is TGTGCCTGGAGCTGGACAGGGGATACTGAAGCTTTCTTT. Encoded protein: CAWSWTGDTEAFF.

This chain connects TRBV29-1 to TRBJ2-3; D is uncertain. Germline lookup yields CDR1 SQVTM and CDR2 ANQGSEA. The CDR3 loop spans 10 amino acids. V was shortened by 8 bases and J by 6 bases, with 9 bases between the two germline ends. The chain's CDR3 is CSTSLDTQYF. The CDR3 DNA is TGCAGCACATCCCTCGATACGCAGTATTTT.

The V and J genes are TRBV9 and TRBJ2-2, with a tentative D call TRBD1 (5 bases). The CDR3 consists of 18 residues. Per the germline V gene, CDR1 is SGDLS and CDR2 is YYNGEE. Trimming left V 2 bases short and J 0 bases short, with 17 bases between. The CDR3 loop is CASSVTTEWLANTGELFF. CDR3 bases: TGTGCCAGCAGCGTCACGACAGAGTGGCTCGCGAACACCGGGGAGCTGTTTTTT.

V gene TRBV10-3 combines with J gene TRBJ2-2; 9 bases agree with TRBD2. Looked up from germline, CDR1 is ENHRY and CDR2 is SYGVKD. After removal of 3 bases from V and 1 base from J, the junction contained 9 bases not matched to a gene. The CDR3 covers 18 residues. Here the CDR3 reads CAISDLAGVNENTGELFF. As DNA, the CDR3 is TGTGCCATCAGTGATTTAGCGGGAGTAAATGAGAACACCGGGGAGCTGTTTTTT.

The chain links TRBV2 to TRBJ2-7; D gene ambiguous. Germline CDR1 reads SNHLY; CDR2 reads FYNNEI. The CDR3 spans 14 residues. V was shortened by 4 bases and J by 1 base, with 11 bases between the two germline ends. The CDR3 loop reads CASSVVQISYEQYF. The CDR3 DNA reads as TGTGCCAGCAGTGTGGTGCAGATATCCTACGAGCAGTACTTC.

This clone was seen once. This rearrangement joins TRBV7-3 to TRBJ1-1; the match to TRBD1 covers 9 bases. The CDR3 contains 16 residues. The germline CDR1 and CDR2 sequences are SGHTA and FQGTGA. V was clipped by 5 bases and J by 0 bases; unmatched bases: 7. The CDR3 DNA sequence: TGTGCCAGCAGCAAGGACAGGGGAGAGATGAACACTGAAGCTTTCTTT. This gives the protein CASSKDRGEMNTEAFF. The full variable domain, its missing parts supplied by reference TRBV7-3 and TRBJ1-1, is GAGVSQTPSNKVTEKGKYVELRCDPISGHTALYWYRQSLGQGPEFLIYFQGTGAADDSGLPNDRFFAVRPEGSVSTLKIQRTERGDSAVYLCASSKDRGEMNTEAFFGQGTRLTVV.